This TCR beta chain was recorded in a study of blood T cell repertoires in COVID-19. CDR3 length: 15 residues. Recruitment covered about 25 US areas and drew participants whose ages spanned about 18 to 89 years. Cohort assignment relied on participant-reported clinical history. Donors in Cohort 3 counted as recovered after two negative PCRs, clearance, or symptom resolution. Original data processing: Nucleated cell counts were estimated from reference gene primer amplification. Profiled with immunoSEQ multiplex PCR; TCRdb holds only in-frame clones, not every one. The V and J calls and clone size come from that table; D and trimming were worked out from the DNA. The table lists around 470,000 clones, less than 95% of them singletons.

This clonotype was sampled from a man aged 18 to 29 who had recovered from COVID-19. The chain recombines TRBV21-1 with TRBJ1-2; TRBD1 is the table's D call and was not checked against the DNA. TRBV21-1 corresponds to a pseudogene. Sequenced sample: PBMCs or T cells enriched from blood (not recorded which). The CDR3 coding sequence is TGTGCCAGCAAATATCAGGGGCCGAGGGGTTATGGCTACACCTTC. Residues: CASKYQGPRGYGYTF.